This is a list of T cell receptor beta chains from one sample in a study of blood T cell repertoires in COVID-19. Generated by immunoSEQ multiplex PCR, the TCRdb table keeps only in-frame clones and is missing some. The table shows roughly 170,000 clones, with about 84% occurring only once. The sequenced sample consisted of peripheral blood. Receptor source: a human donor in a cohort sampled during active COVID-19. CDR3s include the opening cysteine and the closing phenylalanine or tryptophan. Fields, in order: J gene, V gene, D gene, CDR3 protein. D genes are given only for firm matches.

TRBJ1-2 TRBV5-4 NA CASSFDSYGYTF
TRBJ1-2 TRBV6-5 NA CASSRIPRDGYTF
TRBJ1-1 TRBV19 TRBD1 CASSIHPDRGNTEAFF
TRBJ2-6 TRBV9 NA CASSVAPGGIGANVLTF
TRBJ2-7 TRBV12-3/TRBV12-4 NA CASSSGVSYEQYF
TRBJ2-7 TRBV5-1 TRBD2 CASSFGGADYEQYF
TRBJ2-5 TRBV7-6 NA CASSGGPGGETQYF
TRBJ2-2 TRBV5-6 NA CASSLAASRGMDGELFF
TRBJ1-3 TRBV6-4 NA CARLTVFSGNTIYF
TRBJ1-5 TRBV7-9 NA CASSSTELSNQPQHF
TRBJ2-5 TRBV7-9 TRBD2 CASSFGGDQETQYF
TRBJ2-5 TRBV19 NA CASSNGVETQYF
TRBJ2-1 TRBV29-1 TRBD2 CSSYSSGGAGEQFF
TRBJ1-1 TRBV20-1 NA CSASKGEALATEAFF
TRBJ1-2 TRBV6-2/TRBV6-3 TRBD1 CASSPGTGFGGYTF
TRBJ1-2 TRBV5-1 TRBD1 CASSDRDRGHGYTF
TRBJ1-3 TRBV5-6 NA CASSLVSSSGNTIYF
TRBJ2-2 TRBV3-1/TRBV3-2 NA CASSHLSTGELFF
TRBJ2-3 TRBV7-9 NA CASSLTGLSTDTQYF
TRBJ1-4 TRBV9 TRBD1 CASSPGTGREKLFF
TRBJ1-5 TRBV28 NA CASSLTQGSQPQHF
TRBJ2-1 TRBV5-1 NA CASRPQDRIYNEQFF
TRBJ2-7 TRBV10-3 TRBD1 CAISPQGAIHEQYF
TRBJ2-1 TRBV9 NA CASSTLGAGTSSEQFF
TRBJ1-2 TRBV27 TRBD1 CASRDPGQGALGYTF
TRBJ2-1 TRBV11-2 TRBD2 CATSGTSGQFFDEQFF
TRBJ2-5 TRBV7-6 TRBD2 CASSLLWASGGAETQYF
TRBJ2-7 TRBV3-1/TRBV3-2 TRBD2 CASSQVGGRGEQYF
TRBJ2-5 TRBV7-2 NA CASSLSGEETQYF
TRBJ1-2 TRBV19 TRBD1 CASSASTGVGYTF